This T cell receptor beta chain was documented in a study of OX40 agonist ivuxolimab in advanced cancers. Clones were sequenced by immunoSEQ multiplex PCR, and TCRdb holds only the in-frame ones, with some missing. The sample carries 60,000 or so clones, over 80% recorded once. CDR1 and CDR2 (germline): SGHTS, YDEGEE. The CDR3 runs 14 residues. The V end was cut by 0 bases, the J end by 1 base, with 7 bases between. Source: CD4+ or CD8+ T cells sorted from blood, taken in a trial of the OX40 agonist ivuxolimab. The TCR sequence derives from an adult with an advanced solid tumor such as melanoma, head and neck, liver or kidney cancer. The genes are TRBV5-8 and TRBJ1-1; D gene uncertain. The CDR3 loop is CASSLGIWNTEAFF. CDR3 DNA: TGTGCCAGCAGCTTGGGAATCTGGAACACTGAAGCTTTCTTT.